The text below deals with one T cell receptor (beta chain). Its target is unknown. This sample is drawn from a study of regulatory dendritic cells for organ transplantation. General observations from the study: Between individuals, the alloreactive memory CD8+ T cell pool differed considerably.

The CDR3 totals 13 residues. Trimming stripped 3 bases from V and 0 bases from J, with 6 bases between. Germline V gene lookup returns CDR1 MNHEY and CDR2 SMNVEV (reference sequence). Profiling relied on immunoSEQ multiplex PCR, and the TCRdb table lists in-frame clones only, not all of them. There are 35,000 to 45,000 clones in the sample; around nine tenths occur only once, and approximately 0.11% lies in the top ten. The sequenced sample consisted of naive CD8+ T cells from blood. Subset of the sample: CD45RA+ naive T cells. The chain couples TRBV27 to TRBJ2-7; D gene ambiguous. This clonotype was sampled from a human donor in good health. CDR3: CASSFRPSYEQYF. The CDR3 DNA sequence: TGTGCCAGCAGTTTCAGGCCCTCCTACGAGCAGTACTTC.